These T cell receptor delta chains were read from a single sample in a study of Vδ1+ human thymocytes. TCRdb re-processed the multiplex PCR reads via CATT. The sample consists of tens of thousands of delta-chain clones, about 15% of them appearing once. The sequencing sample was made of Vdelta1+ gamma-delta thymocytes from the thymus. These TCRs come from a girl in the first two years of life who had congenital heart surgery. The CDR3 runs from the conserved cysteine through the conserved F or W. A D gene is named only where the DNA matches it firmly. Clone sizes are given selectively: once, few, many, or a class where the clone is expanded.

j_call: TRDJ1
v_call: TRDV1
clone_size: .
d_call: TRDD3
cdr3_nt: TGTGCTCTTGGGGAAGGGTCCCGGGATAGTACTGGGGGACGGCCCGGGGGCACCGATAAACTCATCTTT
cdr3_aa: CALGEGSRDSTGGRPGGTDKLIF

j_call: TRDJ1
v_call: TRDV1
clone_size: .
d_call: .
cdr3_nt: TGTGCTCTTGGGGAACGGGGCCTACCCGCCAGGGATATATCGGGTAAACTCATCTTT
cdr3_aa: CALGERGLPARDISGKLIF

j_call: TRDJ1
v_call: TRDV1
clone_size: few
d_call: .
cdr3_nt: TGTGCTCTTGGGTCTACTTTACGGTACGACTCCGATAAACTCATCTTT
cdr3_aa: CALGSTLRYDSDKLIF

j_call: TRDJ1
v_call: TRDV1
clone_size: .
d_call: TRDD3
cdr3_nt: TGTGCTCTTGGGGCCTATGTGGGGGATACTTGTATGAGGTGCGGGCCCGATAAACTCATCTTT
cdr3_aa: CALGAYVGDTCMRCGPDKLIF

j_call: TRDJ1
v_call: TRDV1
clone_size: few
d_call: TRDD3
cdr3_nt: TGTGCTCTTGGGGATATGTACCTGGGGGACTTCGATAAACTCATCTTT
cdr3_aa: CALGDMYLGDFDKLIF

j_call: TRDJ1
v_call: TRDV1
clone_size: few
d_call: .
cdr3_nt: TGTGCTCTTGGGAATGCGTACGACTTTGGGGTGGCGGCCGATAAACTCATCTTT
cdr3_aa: CALGNAYDFGVAADKLIF

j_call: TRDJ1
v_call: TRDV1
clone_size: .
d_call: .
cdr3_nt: TGTGCTCTTGGGGAAGTCGTTTCTGGATCGTATCCGTACACCGATAAACTCATCTTT
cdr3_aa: CALGEVVSGSYPYTDKLIF

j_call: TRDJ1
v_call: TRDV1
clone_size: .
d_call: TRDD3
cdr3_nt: TGTGCTCTTGGGCCTCCCCGGGCTGGGGGATTGTACACCGATAAACTCATCTTT
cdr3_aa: CALGPPRAGGLYTDKLIF

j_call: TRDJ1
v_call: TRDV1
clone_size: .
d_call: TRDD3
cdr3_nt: TGTGCTCTCATAGAGGGGAGCGGAGTGGGGGAAAAGTACACCGATAAACTCATCTTT
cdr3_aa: CALIEGSGVGEKYTDKLIF

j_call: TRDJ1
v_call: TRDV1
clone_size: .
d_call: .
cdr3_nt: TGTGCTCTTGGGGAATTGTGGTCCCCTTTAAGCCCGTACACCGATAAACTCATCTTT
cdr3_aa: CALGELWSPLSPYTDKLIF

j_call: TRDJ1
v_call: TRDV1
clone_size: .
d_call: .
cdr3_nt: TGTGCTCTTGGGGAAGGGGAGTTTCCCTACGTCGACCGGGGGACCCACACCGATAAACTCATCTTT
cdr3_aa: CALGEGEFPYVDRGTHTDKLIF

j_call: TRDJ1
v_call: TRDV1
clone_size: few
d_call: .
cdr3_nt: TGTGCTCTTGGGGAAGATATATTTTTCCTACATAGGGGGACCAGGGTCGATAAACTCATCTTT
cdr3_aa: CALGEDIFFLHRGTRVDKLIF

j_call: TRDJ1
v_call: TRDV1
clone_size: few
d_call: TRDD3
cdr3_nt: TGTGCTCTTGGGGAAGACCTTCCTACCCTGGGGGATACGGAACTCATCTTT
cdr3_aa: CALGEDLPTLGDTELIF

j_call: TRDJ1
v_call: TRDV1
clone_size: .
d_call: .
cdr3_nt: TGTGCTCTTGGGACGACACCCGCCGGGGGACCGGCTGACACCGATAAACTCATCTTT
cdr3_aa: CALGTTPAGGPADTDKLIF

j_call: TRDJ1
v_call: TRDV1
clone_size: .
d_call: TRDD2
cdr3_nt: TGTGCTCTTGGGGAAGCCTTCTTCCTAGACCGCCGGGGTAAACTCATCTTT
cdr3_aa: CALGEAFFLDRRGKLIF

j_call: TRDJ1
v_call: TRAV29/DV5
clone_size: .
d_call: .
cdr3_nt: .
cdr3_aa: CSVLLCSLLVWGNPYTDKLIF

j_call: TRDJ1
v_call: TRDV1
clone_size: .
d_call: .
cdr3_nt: TGTGCTCTTGGGGAAGGATTTACAAGCCGCACCGATAAACTCATCTTT
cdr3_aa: CALGEGFTSRTDKLIF

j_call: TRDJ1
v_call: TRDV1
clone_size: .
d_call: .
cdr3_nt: TGTGCTCTTGGGGAAGCCCAAATTACTGTCACCGATAAACTCATCTTT
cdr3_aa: CALGEAQITVTDKLIF

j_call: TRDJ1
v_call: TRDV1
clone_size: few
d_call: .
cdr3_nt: TGTGCTCTTGGGGAACGGGCCCCTTCCTACAAGGTCTGGGGGATCGATAAACTCATCTTT
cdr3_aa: CALGERAPSYKVWGIDKLIF

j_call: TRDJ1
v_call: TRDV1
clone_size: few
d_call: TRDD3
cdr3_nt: TGTGCTCTTGGGTCCCTTCCTCTACTGGGGGATACTGATAAACTCATCTTT
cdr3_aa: CALGSLPLLGDTDKLIF